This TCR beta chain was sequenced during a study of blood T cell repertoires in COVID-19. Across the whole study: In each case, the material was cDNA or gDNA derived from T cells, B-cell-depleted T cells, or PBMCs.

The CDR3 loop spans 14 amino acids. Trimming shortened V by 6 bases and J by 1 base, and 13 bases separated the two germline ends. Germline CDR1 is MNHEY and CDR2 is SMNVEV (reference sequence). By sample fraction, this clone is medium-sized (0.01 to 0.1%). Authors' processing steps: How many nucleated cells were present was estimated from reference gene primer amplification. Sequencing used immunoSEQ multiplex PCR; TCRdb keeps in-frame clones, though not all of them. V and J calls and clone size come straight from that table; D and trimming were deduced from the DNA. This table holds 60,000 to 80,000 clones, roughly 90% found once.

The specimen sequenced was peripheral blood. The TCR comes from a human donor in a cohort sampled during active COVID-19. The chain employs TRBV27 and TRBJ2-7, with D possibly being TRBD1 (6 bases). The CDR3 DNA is TGTGCCAGCAGCGGGCAGGACAGTTCCTACGAGCAGTACTTC. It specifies CASSGQDSSYEQYF.